One sample yielded the 18 T cell receptor beta chains listed below, sequenced in a study of blood T cells in healthy people across ages. A second PCR of about 6 to 11 cycles used a sample-barcoded 5' primer and a J-beta primer mix. TCRdb analysed the 5' RACE reads with MiXCR anew, one entry per CDR3 protein. The table has some 700,000 distinct CDR3 sequences, roughly 41% seen once; the top ten hold under 25%. The sample was blood. These receptors came from a woman aged 55 to 70 in good health.

This clonotype has only a few counts. The chain has TRBV28 and TRBJ2-7; TRBD2 might be the D (5 bases). The V end was cut by 1 base, the J end by 7 bases, with 17 bases between. The CDR3 contains 15 residues. The germline CDR1 and CDR2 sequences are MDHEN and SYDVKM. CDR3 sequence reads: CASSLSPGTNNEQYF. The CDR3 nucleotides read TGTGCCAGCAGTTTATCTCCGGGAACCAACAATGAGCAGTACTTC. Full variable domain (remainder filled in from reference TRBV28 and TRBJ2-7): DVKVTQSSRYLVKRTGEKVFLECVQDMDHENMFWYRQDPGLGLRLIYFSYDVKMKEKGDIPEGYSVSREKKERFSLILESASTNQTSMYLCASSLSPGTNNEQYFGPGTRLTVT.

The chain is built from TRBV29-1 and TRBJ1-5; perhaps TRBD1 as D (5 bases). The CDR3 length is 15 residues. CDR1 and CDR2 (germline): SQVTM, ANQGSEA. Trimming took off 7 bases at V and 0 bases at J, with 16 bases between the two ends. The CDR3: CSAAGTGGSNQPQHF. As DNA, the CDR3 is TGCAGCGCCGCCGGGACCGGGGGTAGCAATCAGCCCCAGCATTTT.

The chain has TRBV7-2 and TRBJ1-4; D ambiguous. This CDR3 has 16 amino acids. The V and J ends lost 0 bases and 0 bases respectively, with 8 bases between them. Germline V CDR1 and CDR2: SGHTA, FQGNSA. This CDR3 is CASSLAPTSTNEKLFF. For the CDR3, the DNA is TGTGCCAGCAGCTTAGCGCCCACCTCAACTAATGAAAAACTGTTTTTT. Complete variable domain (other parts from reference TRBV7-2 and TRBJ1-4): GAGVSQSPSNKVTEKGKDVELRCDPISGHTALYWYRQSLGQGLEFLIYFQGNSAPDKSGLPSDRFSAERTGGSVSTLTIQRTQQEDSAVYLCASSLAPTSTNEKLFFGSGTQLSVL.

This chain connects TRBV29-1 to TRBJ1-2; 9 nucleotides agree with TRBD1. This CDR3 has 14 residues. Trimming at V came to 8 bases and at J to 4 bases, leaving 11 bases not matched to a gene. CDR1 SQVTM and CDR2 ANQGSEA come from the germline V gene. This chain's CDR3 is CSITGTGNFYGYTF. The CDR3 DNA reads TGCAGCATAACCGGGACAGGGAACTTCTATGGCTACACCTTC.

V and J are TRBV27 and TRBJ1-5, with 7 nucleotides matching TRBD1. Germline CDR1 reads MNHEY; CDR2 reads SMNVEV (reference sequence). With 5 bases clipped from V and 0 bases from J, the junction kept 10 bases outside the gene matches. This CDR3 is 17 amino acids long. DNA of the CDR3: TGTGCCAGCAGTAGACAGGGCTTCGGGAGTAGCAATCAGCCCCAGCATTTT. The encoded protein is CASSRQGFGSSNQPQHF.

The rearrangement uses TRBV20-1 and TRBJ2-7; maybe TRBD2 (6 bases). The ends were cut back, 4 bases at V and 3 bases at J, with 13 bases in the middle. Germline CDR1 DFQATT, CDR2 SNEGSKA (reference sequence). This CDR3 region has 13 residues. The CDR3: CSAIGGLSYEQYF. The CDR3 DNA sequence: TGCAGTGCTATTGGAGGGCTGAGCTACGAGCAGTACTTC.

The V call is TRBV6-5, the J call TRBJ2-5; tentatively, D is TRBD1 or TRBD2 (6 bases each). The CDR3 is 15 residues long. Per germline, CDR1 MNHEY and CDR2 SVGAGI. V was clipped by 2 bases and J by 5 bases, with 15 bases between them. The DNA for the CDR3 is TGTGCCAGCAGTTACGGTGGGGGCGGAGGGGAGACCCAGTACTTC. Its translation: CASSYGGGGGETQYF.

The genes are TRBV6-5 and TRBJ1-6; TRBD1 agrees at 10 bases. The CDR3 runs to 15 residues. J gave up 8 bases and V 4 bases, and 5 bases lay outside the gene matches. In germline, CDR1 is MNHEY, CDR2 SVGAGI. The CDR3 protein is CASSSSGTGDSPLHF. The CDR3 coding sequence is TGTGCCAGCAGTTCCTCCGGGACAGGGGATTCACCCCTCCACTTT.

The chain couples TRBV6-5 to TRBJ2-1; a weak D match, TRBD1 (5 bases). The V and J ends lost 2 bases and 8 bases respectively, with 16 bases between them. CDR1 is MNHEY, CDR2 SVGAGI, per germline. The CDR3 loop spans 15 amino acids. The CDR3 here is CASSYIAAGYYEQFF. CDR3 bases: TGTGCCAGCAGTTACATTGCGGCAGGGTATTATGAGCAGTTCTTC.

The chain has TRBV9 and TRBJ2-6, with 9 bases identical to TRBD1. The CDR3 has 18 residues. CDR1 is SGDLS, CDR2 YYNGEE, per germline. The trim removed 4 bases at V and 2 bases at J, leaving 10 bases unmatched. CDR3 DNA: TGTGCCAGCAGCCCCCGTCCCGGGACAGGGACTGGGGCCAACGTCCTGACTTTC. Its translation is CASSPRPGTGTGANVLTF.

This clonotype turned up a few times. The V call is TRBV6-5, the J call TRBJ1-2, with a possible D match to TRBD1 (6 bases). This CDR3 is built from 15 residues. V lost 5 bases, J lost 2 bases, and 15 bases lay in between. Germline V lookup: CDR1 MNHEY, CDR2 SVGAGI. In DNA form, the CDR3 reads TGTGCCAGCAGTCGCGAACAGGGCCCCAACTATGGCTACACCTTC. Residues: CASSREQGPNYGYTF.

This chain joins TRBV20-1 and TRBJ2-1; 7 bases fit TRBD2. V lost 6 bases, J lost 6 bases, and 17 bases stayed unmatched. The CDR3 has 16 residues. Germline-derived CDR1 and CDR2 are DFQATT and SNEGSKA (reference sequence). This chain's CDR3 is CSAEVRRDYLVNEQFF. In nucleotides, the CDR3 is TGCAGTGCCGAAGTCCGCCGGGACTATTTAGTCAATGAGCAGTTCTTC.

This clonotype was seen a few times. The J gene is TRBJ2-3, the V gene TRBV20-1, with D maybe TRBD2 (5 bases). The CDR3 totals 13 residues. Germline V gene data show CDR1 as DFQATT and CDR2 as SNEGSKA (reference sequence). Trimming took off 0 bases at V and 8 bases at J, with 12 bases between the two ends. CDR3 residues: CSARDLASGTQYF. The CDR3 DNA reads TGCAGTGCTAGAGATCTAGCTTCGGGTACGCAGTATTTT.

The genes are TRBV4-2 and TRBJ2-3, with D tentatively TRBD2 (6 bases). V was cut by 0 bases and J by 1 base, with 17 bases left in between. The CDR3 sequence is 18 residues long. Germline-derived CDR1 and CDR2 are LGHNA and YNFKEQ. This CDR3 is CASSQELYPGEGTDTQYF. CDR3 nucleotide sequence: TGTGCCAGCAGCCAAGAGCTTTACCCGGGGGAAGGCACAGATACGCAGTATTTT.

Points on this clonotype: One end of the junction fails to match germline, which may point to a read error. The chain recombines TRBV12-3 or TRBV12-4 with TRBJ1-5; no clear D gene. This CDR3 is 14 amino acids long. CDR3 nucleotide sequence: TGTGCCAGCAGTTTCTCACGGAGCAATCAGCCCCGGCATTTT. It is translated as CASSFSRSNQPRHF.

This clonotype was seen more than once but under ten times. The chain combines TRBV20-1 with TRBJ1-2; D remains unclear. Trimming took 6 bases from V and 5 from J, leaving 10 bases between them. The CDR3 is 11 residues long. Germline V gene data show CDR1 as DFQATT and CDR2 as SNEGSKA (reference sequence). This chain's CDR3 is CSARDIYGYTF. The CDR3 region has the DNA TGCAGTGCCCGCGATATTTATGGCTACACCTTC.

This chain connects TRBV18 to TRBJ2-1; D may correspond to TRBD1 or TRBD2 (5 bases each). Germline lookup yields CDR1 KGHSH and CDR2 LQKENI. V gave up 2 bases and J gave up 0 bases, with 17 bases separating them. The length of the CDR3 is 18 residues. The CDR3 region is CASSPGLDGTTSYNEQFF. The CDR3 nucleotides are TGTGCCAGCTCACCAGGATTGGACGGGACCACCTCCTACAATGAGCAGTTCTTC.

V gene TRBV7-2 combines with J gene TRBJ2-7, with D perhaps matching TRBD2 (5 bases). The CDR3 contains 16 residues. The ends were cut back, 5 bases at V and 5 bases at J, with 22 bases in the middle. Germline CDR1 and CDR2: SGHTA and FQGNSA. CDR3 coding DNA: TGTGCCAGCAGCCACTCCTACCGGGCTAGCCGGGACGAGCAGTACTTC. Translating it yields CASSHSYRASRDEQYF.